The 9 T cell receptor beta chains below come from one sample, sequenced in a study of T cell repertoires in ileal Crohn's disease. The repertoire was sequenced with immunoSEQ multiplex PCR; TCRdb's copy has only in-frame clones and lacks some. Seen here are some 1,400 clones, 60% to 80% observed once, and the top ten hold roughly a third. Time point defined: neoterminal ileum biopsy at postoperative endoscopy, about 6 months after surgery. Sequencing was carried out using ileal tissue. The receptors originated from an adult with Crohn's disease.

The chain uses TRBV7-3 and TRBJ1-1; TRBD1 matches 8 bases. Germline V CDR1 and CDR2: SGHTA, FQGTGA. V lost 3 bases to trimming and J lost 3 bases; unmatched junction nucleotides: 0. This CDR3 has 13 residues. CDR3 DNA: TGTGCCAGCAGCTTGACAGGGGACACTGAAGCTTTCTTT. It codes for CASSLTGDTEAFF.

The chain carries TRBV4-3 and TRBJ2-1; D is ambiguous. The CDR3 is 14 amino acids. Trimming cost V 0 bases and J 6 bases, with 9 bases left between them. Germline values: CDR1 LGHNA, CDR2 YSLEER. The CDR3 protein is CASSQDWVANEQFF. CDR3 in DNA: TGCGCCAGCAGCCAAGATTGGGTAGCCAATGAGCAGTTCTTC.

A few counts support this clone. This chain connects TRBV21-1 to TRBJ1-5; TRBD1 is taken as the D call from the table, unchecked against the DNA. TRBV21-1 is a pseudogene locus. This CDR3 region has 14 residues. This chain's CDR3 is CASSNRVSNQPQHF. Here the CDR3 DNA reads TGTGCCAGCAGCAACAGGGTTTCCAATCAGCCCCAGCATTTT.

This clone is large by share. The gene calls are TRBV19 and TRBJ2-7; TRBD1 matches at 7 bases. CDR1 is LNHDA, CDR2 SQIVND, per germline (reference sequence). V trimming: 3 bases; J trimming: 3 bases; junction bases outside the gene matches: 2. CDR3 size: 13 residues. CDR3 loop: CASSMQGDYEQYF. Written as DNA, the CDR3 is TGTGCCAGTAGTATGCAGGGGGACTACGAGCAGTACTTC. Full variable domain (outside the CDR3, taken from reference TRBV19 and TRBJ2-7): DGGITQSPKYLFRKEGQNVTLSCEQNLNHDAMYWYRQDPGQGLRLIYYSQIVNDFQKGDIAEGYSVSREKKESFPLTVTSAQKNPTAFYLCASSMQGDYEQYFGPGTRLTVT.

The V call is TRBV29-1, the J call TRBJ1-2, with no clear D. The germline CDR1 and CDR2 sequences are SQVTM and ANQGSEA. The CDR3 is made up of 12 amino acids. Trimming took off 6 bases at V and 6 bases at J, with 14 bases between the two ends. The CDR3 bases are TGCAGCGTGACCCTCGGGGTTAATGGCTACACCTTC. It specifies CSVTLGVNGYTF.

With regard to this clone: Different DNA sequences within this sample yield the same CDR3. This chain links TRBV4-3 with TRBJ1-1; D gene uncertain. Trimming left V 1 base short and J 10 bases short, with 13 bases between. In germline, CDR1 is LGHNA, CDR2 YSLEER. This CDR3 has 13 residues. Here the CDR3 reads CASSQALYRGAFF. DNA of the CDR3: TGCGCCAGCAGCCAAGCCCTGTACCGCGGAGCTTTCTTT.

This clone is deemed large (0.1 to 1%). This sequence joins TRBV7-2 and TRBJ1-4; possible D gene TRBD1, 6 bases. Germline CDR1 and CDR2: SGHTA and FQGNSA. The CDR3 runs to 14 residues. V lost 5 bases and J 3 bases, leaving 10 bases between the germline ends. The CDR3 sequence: CASSAQGPNEKLFF. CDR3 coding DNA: TGTGCCAGCAGCGCACAGGGTCCTAATGAAAAACTGTTTTTT. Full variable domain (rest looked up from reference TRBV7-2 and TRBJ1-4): GAGVSQSPSNKVTEKGKDVELRCDPISGHTALYWYRQSLGQGLEFLIYFQGNSAPDKSGLPSDRFSAERTGGSVSTLTIQRTQQEDSAVYLCASSAQGPNEKLFFGSGTQLSVL.

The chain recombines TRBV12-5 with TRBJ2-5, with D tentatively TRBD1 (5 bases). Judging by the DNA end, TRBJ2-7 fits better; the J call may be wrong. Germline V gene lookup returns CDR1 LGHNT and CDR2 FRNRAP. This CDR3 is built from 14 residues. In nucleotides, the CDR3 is TGTGCTAGTGGTTTGGACGGTACAGGAGACGAGCAGTACTTC. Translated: CASGLDGTGDEQYF.

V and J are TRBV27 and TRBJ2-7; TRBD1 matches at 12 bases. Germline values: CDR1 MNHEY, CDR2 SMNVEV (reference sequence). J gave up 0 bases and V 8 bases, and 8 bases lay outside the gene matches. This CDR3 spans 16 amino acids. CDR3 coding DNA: TGTGCCAGCCGATTGGCGGGACAGGGGGCCTCCTACGAGCAGTACTTC. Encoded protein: CASRLAGQGASYEQYF.